This T cell receptor beta chain stems from a study of Ad26.COV2.S vaccination and SARS-CoV-2 variants. Background on the study: Once, or twice with 56 days between doses, Ad26.COV2.S was given intramuscularly.

To note about this clone: Its target is unknown.

Germline V gene sequence: CDR1 MDHEN, CDR2 SYDVKM. The CDR3 covers 18 residues. J gave up 3 bases and V 4 bases, and 16 bases lay outside the gene matches. The protocol was immunoSEQ multiplex PCR, while the TCRdb copy is restricted to in-frame clones and leaves out a portion. Altogether 430,000 or so clones are present, 89% being singletons, with the ten largest covering 2% to 3%. Indicated treatment: 15 to 20 received Ad26.COV2.S at low or high dose, single or two shots; 5 received placebo; per-sample allocation not given. Specimens were obtained on day 63 following the first vaccine or placebo injection. Study-level points and caveats: Vaccinees displayed broader spike-specific TCR repertoires than placebo recipients. Analytic work on TCR breadth and depth might have understated the full extent of total T cell responses. Spike-specific responses of CD8+ and CD4+ T cells were reported to display substantial breadth after vaccination.

This TCR was recovered from a person between 18 and 60 years old who received the Ad26.COV2.S COVID-19 vaccine or a placebo. The sample consisted of peripheral blood, taken in a trial of Ad26.COV2.S vaccine versus placebo. The chain recombines TRBV28 with TRBJ1-1, with 8 bases lining up with TRBD1. The CDR3 coding sequence is TGTGCCAGCAGTTCCGTACACACAGGGGGGAAGGGGTACACTGAAGCTTTCTTT. Amino acid sequence: CASSSVHTGGKGYTEAFF.